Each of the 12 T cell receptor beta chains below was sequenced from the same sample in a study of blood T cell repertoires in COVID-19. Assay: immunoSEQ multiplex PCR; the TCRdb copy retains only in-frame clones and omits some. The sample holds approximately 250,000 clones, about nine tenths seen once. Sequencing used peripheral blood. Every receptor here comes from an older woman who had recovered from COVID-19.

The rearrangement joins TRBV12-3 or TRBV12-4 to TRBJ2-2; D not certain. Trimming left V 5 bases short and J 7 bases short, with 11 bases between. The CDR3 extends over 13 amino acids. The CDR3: CASSPTSGGELFF. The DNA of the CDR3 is TGTGCCAGCAGTCCCACGTCCGGCGGGGAGCTGTTTTTT.

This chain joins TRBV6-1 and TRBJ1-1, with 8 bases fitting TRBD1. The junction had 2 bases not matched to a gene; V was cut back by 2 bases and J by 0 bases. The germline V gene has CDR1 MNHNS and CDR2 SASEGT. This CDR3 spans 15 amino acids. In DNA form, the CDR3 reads TGTGCCAGCAGTGAACCAGGGGGCGTGAACACTGAAGCTTTCTTT. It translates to CASSEPGGVNTEAFF.

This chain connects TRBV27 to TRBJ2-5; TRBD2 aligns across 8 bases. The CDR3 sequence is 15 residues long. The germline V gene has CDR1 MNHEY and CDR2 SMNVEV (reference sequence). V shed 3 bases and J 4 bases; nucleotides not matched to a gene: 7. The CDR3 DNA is TGTGCCAGCAGTTTTTGGGCTAGCGGGCCAGAGACCCAGTACTTC. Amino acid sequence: CASSFWASGPETQYF.

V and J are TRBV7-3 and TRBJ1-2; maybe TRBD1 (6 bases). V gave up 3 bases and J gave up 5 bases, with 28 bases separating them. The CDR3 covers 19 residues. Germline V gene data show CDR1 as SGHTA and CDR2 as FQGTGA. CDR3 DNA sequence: TGTGCCAGCAGCTTCCCTCGCGTTTTATCGGGACAAGGTAATTATGGCTACACCTTC. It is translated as CASSFPRVLSGQGNYGYTF.

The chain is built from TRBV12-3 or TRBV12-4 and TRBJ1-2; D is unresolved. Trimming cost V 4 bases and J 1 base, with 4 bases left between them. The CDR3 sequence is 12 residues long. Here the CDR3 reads CASSSSNYGYTF. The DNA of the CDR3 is TGTGCCAGCAGTTCGAGTAACTATGGCTACACCTTC.

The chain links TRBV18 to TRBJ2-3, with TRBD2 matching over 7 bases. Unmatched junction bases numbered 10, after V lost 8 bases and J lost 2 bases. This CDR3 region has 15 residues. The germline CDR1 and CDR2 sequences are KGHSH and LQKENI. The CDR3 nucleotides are TGTGCCAGCCGCCTCAAGCGGGATTCCACAGATACGCAGTATTTT. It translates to CASRLKRDSTDTQYF. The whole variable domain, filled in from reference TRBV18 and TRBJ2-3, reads NAGVMQNPRHLVRRRGQEARLRCSPMKGHSHVYWYRQLPEEGLKFMVYLQKENIIDESGMPKERFSAEFPKEGPSILRIQQVVRGDSAAYFCASRLKRDSTDTQYFGPGTRLTVL.

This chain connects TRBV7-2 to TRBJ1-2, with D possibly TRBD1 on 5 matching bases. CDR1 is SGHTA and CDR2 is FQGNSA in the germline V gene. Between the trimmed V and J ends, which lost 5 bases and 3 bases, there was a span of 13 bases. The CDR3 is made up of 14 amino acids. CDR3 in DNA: TGTGCCAGCAGCCCGCGGGGGGGAGACTATGGCTACACCTTC. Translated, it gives CASSPRGGDYGYTF.

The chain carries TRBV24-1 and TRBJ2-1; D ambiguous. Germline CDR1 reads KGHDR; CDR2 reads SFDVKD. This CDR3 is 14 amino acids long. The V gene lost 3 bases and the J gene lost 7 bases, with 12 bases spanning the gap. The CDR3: CATSDHTDENEQFF. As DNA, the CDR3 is TGTGCCACCAGTGATCACACAGACGAGAATGAGCAGTTCTTC.

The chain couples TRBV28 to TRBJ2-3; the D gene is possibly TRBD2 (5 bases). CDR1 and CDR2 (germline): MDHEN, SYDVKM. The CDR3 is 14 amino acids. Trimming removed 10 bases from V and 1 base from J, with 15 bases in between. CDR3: CATSARTRTDTQYF. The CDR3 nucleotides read TGTGCCACCTCCGCCCGGACTCGCACAGATACGCAGTATTTT.

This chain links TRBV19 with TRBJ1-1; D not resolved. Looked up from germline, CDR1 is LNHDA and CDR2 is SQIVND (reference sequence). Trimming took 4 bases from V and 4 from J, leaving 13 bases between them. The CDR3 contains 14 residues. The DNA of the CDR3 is TGTGCCAGTAGTACGTTCGGGAGTTTCACTGAAGCTTTCTTT. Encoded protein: CASSTFGSFTEAFF.

CDR3 coding DNA: TGCAGTGCTAGAGTTGGCTCACCCCTCCACTTT. This codes for CSARVGSPLHF. This sequence joins TRBV20-1 and TRBJ1-6, with no clear D. CDR3 length: 11 residues. Germline V lookup: CDR1 DFQATT, CDR2 SNEGSKA (reference sequence). V shed 1 base and J shed 10 bases, with 5 bases lying between them.

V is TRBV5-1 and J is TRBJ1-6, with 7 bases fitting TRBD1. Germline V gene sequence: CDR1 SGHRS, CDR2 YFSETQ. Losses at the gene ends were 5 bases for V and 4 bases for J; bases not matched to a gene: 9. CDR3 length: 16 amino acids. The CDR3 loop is CASRAVDRAYNSPLHF. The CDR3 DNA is TGCGCCAGCAGGGCAGTCGACAGGGCATATAATTCACCCCTCCACTTT.